The rows below give T cell receptor beta chains drawn from one sample of a study of cytomegalovirus exposure and HLA in healthy donors. Generated by immunoSEQ multiplex PCR, the TCRdb table keeps only in-frame clones and is missing some. This table holds 130,000 or so clones. The sequencing sample was made of PBMCs. The receptors come from a woman between 35 and 50 years old in good health and CMV-seropositive. The CDR3 runs from the conserved cysteine through the conserved F or W. Fields, in order: J gene, D gene, V gene, CDR3 protein, CDR3 DNA. A D gene is named only where the DNA matches it firmly.

TRBJ2-7 | NA | TRBV5-6 | CASSLGRDSSHF | TGTGCCAGCAGCTTGGGGCGGGACAGCTCACACTTC
TRBJ2-5 | TRBD1 | TRBV7-6 | CASSLGGQAQETQYF | TGTGCCAGCAGCTTAGGGGGACAGGCCCAAGAGACCCAGTACTTC
TRBJ2-1 | NA | TRBV14 | CASRTTGYNEQFF | TGTGCCAGCAGGACCACGGGGTACAATGAGCAGTTCTTC
TRBJ1-1 | TRBD1 | TRBV29-1 | CSVEEGQAAPGAFF | TGCAGCGTTGAAGAAGGACAGGCGGCCCCTGGGGCTTTCTTT
TRBJ2-1 | TRBD2 | TRBV5-1 | CASSLEAVSGIMYEQFF | TGCGCCAGCAGCTTGGAGGCGGTTAGCGGGATAATGTATGAGCAGTTCTTC
TRBJ1-5 | NA | TRBV9 | CASSAGGGVGNQPQHF | TGTGCCAGCAGCGCCGGGGGAGGGGTTGGCAATCAGCCCCAGCATTTT
TRBJ2-7 | NA | TRBV4-3 | CASSQVAGTVRYF | TGCGCCAGCAGCCAAGTCGCAGGAACGGTTAGGTACTTC
TRBJ2-7 | TRBD2 | TRBV2 | CASIRTSPYEQYF | TGTGCCAGCATTAGGACTAGTCCCTACGAGCAGTACTTC
TRBJ2-3 | NA | TRBV19 | CASSIRASPPQYF | TGTGCCAGTAGTATACGGGCTAGCCCCCCGCAGTATTTT
TRBJ1-1 | NA | TRBV4-2 | CASSQDSRGSLEAFF | TGTGCCAGCAGCCAAGATAGTCGCGGGAGTCTCGAAGCTTTCTTT
TRBJ2-7 | NA | TRBV4-2 | CASSQEPGSSYEQYF | TGTGCCAGCAGCCAAGAACCCGGGAGCTCCTACGAGCAGTACTTC
TRBJ1-2 | NA | TRBV5-1 | CASSVDSNYGGYTF | TGCGCCAGCAGCGTGGACTCAAACTACGGTGGCTACACCTTC
TRBJ2-4 | NA | TRBV19 | CASSSGRGGAKNIQYF | TGTGCCAGTAGTAGCGGTCGAGGTGGAGCCAAAAACATTCAGTACTTC
TRBJ2-7 | TRBD2 | TRBV27 | CASSPRRGRLAGEVADEQYF | TGTGCCAGCAGCCCTAGAAGAGGACGATTAGCGGGGGAAGTTGCGGACGAGCAGTACTTC
TRBJ2-4 | NA | TRBV4-1 | CASSQIPGALAKNIQYF | TGCGCCAGCAGCCAAATCCCGGGAGCCCTAGCCAAAAACATTCAGTACTTC
TRBJ1-4 | NA | TRBV29-1 | CSVDSTTNEKLFF | TGCAGCGTTGACAGTACAACTAATGAAAAACTGTTTTTT
TRBJ2-7 | NA | TRBV28 | CASRPPGSGYEQYF | TGTGCCAGCAGACCCCCCGGTTCCGGGTACGAGCAGTACTTC
TRBJ2-1 | TRBD2 | TRBV18 | CASSPPTSSGDYNEQFF | TGTGCCAGCTCACCACCGACTTCGAGCGGGGACTACAATGAGCAGTTCTTC
TRBJ2-1 | NA | TRBV28 | CASSLEGRSEQFF | TGTGCCAGCAGTTTAGAGGGCCGTAGTGAGCAGTTCTTC
TRBJ1-4 | TRBD1 | TRBV27 | CASRQGAGKLFF | TGTGCCAGCAGGCAGGGGGCGGGAAAACTGTTTTTT
TRBJ2-3 | TRBD2 | TRBV5-1 | CASSLSTGLAQDTQYF | TGCGCCAGCAGCTTGTCGACAGGACTAGCGCAAGATACGCAGTATTTT
TRBJ1-1 | NA | TRBV6-5 | CASRVLGNTEAFF | TGTGCCAGCCGGGTTCTAGGGAACACTGAAGCTTTCTTT
TRBJ2-7 | TRBD1 | TRBV28 | CASSPTTGGSYEQYF | TGTGCCAGCAGTCCAACAACAGGGGGATCGTACGAGCAGTACTTC
TRBJ2-7 | TRBD2 | TRBV14 | CARHQVVAGGVFQYF | TGTGCCAGGCATCAGGTAGTGGCGGGAGGGGTTTTTCAGTACTTC
TRBJ2-7 | TRBD2 | TRBV7-9 | CASSLGLAVRGEGEQYF | TGTGCCAGCAGCTTAGGACTAGCGGTAAGGGGGGAAGGCGAGCAGTACTTC
TRBJ2-5 | NA | TRBV13 | CASSLTPVMEQYF | TGTGCCAGCAGTTTAACCCCGGTAATGGAGCAGTACTTC
TRBJ1-2 | TRBD1 | TRBV7-8 | CASSITGTGQNYGYTF | TGTGCCAGCAGCATTACCGGGACAGGGCAGAACTATGGCTACACCTTC
TRBJ2-5 | TRBD1 | TRBV29-1 | CSVDGDRVQEAQYF | TGCAGCGTTGATGGGGACAGGGTCCAAGAGGCCCAGTACTTC
TRBJ2-1 | TRBD2 | TRBV5-6 | CASRSGRGDEQFF | TGTGCCAGCAGGTCGGGGCGGGGGGATGAGCAGTTCTTC
TRBJ2-1 | NA | TRBV6-5 | CASSRQTVHEQFF | TGTGCCAGCAGCCGACAGACAGTCCATGAGCAGTTCTTC
TRBJ2-3 | TRBD2 | TRBV18 | CASSPSSAGDTDTQYF | TGTGCCAGCTCACCAAGCTCGGCGGGGGACACAGATACGCAGTATTTT
TRBJ2-7 | TRBD2 | TRBV28 | CASSLGGSGTAEQYF | TGTGCCAGCAGTTTAGGGGGGAGCGGGACTGCCGAGCAGTACTTC
TRBJ2-1 | NA | TRBV27 | CASSLGGNEQFF | TGTGCCAGCAGTTTAGGAGGCAATGAGCAGTTCTTC
TRBJ2-7 | NA | TRBV28 | CASSLAVSYEQYF | TGTGCCAGCAGTTTGGCGGTCTCCTACGAGCAGTACTTC
TRBJ1-1 | NA | TRBV15 | CATSREIGEDTEAFF | TGTGCCACCAGCAGAGAGATAGGGGAAGACACTGAAGCTTTCTTT
TRBJ1-1 | NA | TRBV4-2 | CASSQDLARVNTEAFF | TGTGCCAGCAGCCAAGATTTAGCCAGGGTGAACACTGAAGCTTTCTTT
TRBJ2-1 | TRBD2 | TRBV2 | CASSKRTSGTNEQFF | TGTGCCAGCAGTAAAAGGACTAGCGGGACCAATGAGCAGTTCTTC
TRBJ2-3 | NA | TRBV5-6 | CASSSTDTQYF | TGTGCCAGCAGTTCAACAGATACGCAGTATTTT
TRBJ2-3 | NA | TRBV11-3 | CASSLETGMDTQYF | TGTGCCAGCAGCTTAGAAACGGGTATGGATACGCAGTATTTT
TRBJ1-2 | TRBD1 | TRBV19 | CASSRQGALYGYTF | TGTGCCAGTAGCCGCCAGGGGGCCCTCTATGGCTACACCTTC
TRBJ2-7 | TRBD2 | TRBV11-2 | CASSLEEASGRVNYEQYF | TGTGCCAGCAGCTTAGAAGAGGCTAGCGGGAGAGTAAACTACGAGCAGTACTTC
TRBJ1-5 | TRBD1 | TRBV27 | CASSLWGQPSNQPQHF | TGTGCCAGCAGTTTATGGGGACAGCCTAGCAATCAGCCCCAGCATTTT
TRBJ2-7 | TRBD2 | TRBV19 | CASSIREAAYEQYF | TGTGCCAGTAGTATTCGGGAGGCTGCCTACGAGCAGTACTTC
TRBJ2-7 | NA | TRBV9 | CASSVEGVDYEQYF | TGTGCCAGCAGCGTAGAAGGAGTTGACTACGAGCAGTACTTC
TRBJ1-6 | NA | TRBV6-6 | CASSYSYGSPLHF | TGTGCCAGCAGTTACTCGTACGGTTCACCCCTCCACTTT